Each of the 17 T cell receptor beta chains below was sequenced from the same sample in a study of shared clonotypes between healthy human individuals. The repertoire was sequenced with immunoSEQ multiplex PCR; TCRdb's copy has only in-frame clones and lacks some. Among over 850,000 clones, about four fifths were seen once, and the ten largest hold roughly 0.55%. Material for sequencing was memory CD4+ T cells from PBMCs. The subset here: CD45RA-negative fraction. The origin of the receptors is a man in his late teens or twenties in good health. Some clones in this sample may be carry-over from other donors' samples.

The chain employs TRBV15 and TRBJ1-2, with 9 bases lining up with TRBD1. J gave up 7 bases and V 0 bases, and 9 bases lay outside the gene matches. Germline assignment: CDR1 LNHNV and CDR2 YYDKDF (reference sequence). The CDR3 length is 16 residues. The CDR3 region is CATSRDRGSTGGGYTF. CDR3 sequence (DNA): TGTGCCACCAGCAGAGATCGGGGGTCGACAGGGGGTGGCTACACCTTC.

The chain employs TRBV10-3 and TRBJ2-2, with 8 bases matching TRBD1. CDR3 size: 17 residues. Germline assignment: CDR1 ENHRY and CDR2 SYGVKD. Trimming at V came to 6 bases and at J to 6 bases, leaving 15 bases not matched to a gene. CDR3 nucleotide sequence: TGTGCCATCAGGGGGGGAGACAGGGGCTTCAAGGCCGGGGAGCTGTTTTTT. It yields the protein CAIRGGDRGFKAGELFF.

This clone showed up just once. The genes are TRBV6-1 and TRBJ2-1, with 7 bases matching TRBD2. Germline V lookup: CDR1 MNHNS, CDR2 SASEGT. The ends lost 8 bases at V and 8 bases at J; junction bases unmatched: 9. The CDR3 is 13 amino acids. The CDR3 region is CASGSGTRYEQFF. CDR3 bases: TGTGCCAGCGGAAGCGGGACCCGCTATGAGCAGTTCTTC.

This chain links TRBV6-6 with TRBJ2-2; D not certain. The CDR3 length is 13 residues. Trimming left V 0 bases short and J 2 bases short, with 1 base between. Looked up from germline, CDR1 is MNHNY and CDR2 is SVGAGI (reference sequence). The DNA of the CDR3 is TGTGCCAGCAGTTACTCAAACACCGGGGAGCTGTTTTTT. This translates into CASSYSNTGELFF.

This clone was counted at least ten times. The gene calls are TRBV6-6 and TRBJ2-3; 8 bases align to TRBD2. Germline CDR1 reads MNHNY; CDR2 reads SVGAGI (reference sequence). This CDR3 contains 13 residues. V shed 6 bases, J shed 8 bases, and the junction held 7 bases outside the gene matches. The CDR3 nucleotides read TGTGCCAGCAGAAGCGGGAGTGAAGGTACGCAGTATTTT. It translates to CASRSGSEGTQYF.

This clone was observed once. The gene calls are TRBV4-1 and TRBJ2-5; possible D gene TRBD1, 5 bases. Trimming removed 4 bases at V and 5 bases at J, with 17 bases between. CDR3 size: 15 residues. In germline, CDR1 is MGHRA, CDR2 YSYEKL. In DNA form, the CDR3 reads TGCGCCAGCAGCCGCGAATCGGGCAGGGCCGAGACCCAGTACTTC. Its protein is CASSRESGRAETQYF.

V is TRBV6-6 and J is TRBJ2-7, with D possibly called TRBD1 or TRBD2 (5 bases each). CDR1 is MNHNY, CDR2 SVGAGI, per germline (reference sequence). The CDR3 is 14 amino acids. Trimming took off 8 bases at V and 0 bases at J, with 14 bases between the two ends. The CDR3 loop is CASQPGRSSYEQYF. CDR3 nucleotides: TGTGCCAGCCAACCGGGACGCAGCTCCTACGAGCAGTACTTC.

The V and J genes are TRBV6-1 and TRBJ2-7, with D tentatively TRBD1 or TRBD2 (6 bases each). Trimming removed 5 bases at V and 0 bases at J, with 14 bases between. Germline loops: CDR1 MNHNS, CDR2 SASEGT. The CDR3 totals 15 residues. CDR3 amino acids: CASSILGGSSYEQYF. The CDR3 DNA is TGTGCCAGCAGTATATTAGGGGGGAGCTCCTACGAGCAGTACTTC.

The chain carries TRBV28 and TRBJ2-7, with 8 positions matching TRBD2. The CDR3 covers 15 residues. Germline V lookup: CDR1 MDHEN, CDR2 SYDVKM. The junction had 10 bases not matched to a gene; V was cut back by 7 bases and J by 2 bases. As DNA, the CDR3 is TGTGCCAGCACCCTCGGGGGGGCCGCCGCCTACGAGCAGTACTTC. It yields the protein CASTLGGAAAYEQYF.

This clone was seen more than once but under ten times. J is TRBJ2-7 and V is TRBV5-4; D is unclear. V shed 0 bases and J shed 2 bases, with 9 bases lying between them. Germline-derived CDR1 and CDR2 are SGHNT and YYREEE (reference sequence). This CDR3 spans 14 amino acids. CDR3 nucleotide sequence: TGTGCCAGCAGCTTGGGTGCTGGGACCTACGAGCAGTACTTC. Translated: CASSLGAGTYEQYF.

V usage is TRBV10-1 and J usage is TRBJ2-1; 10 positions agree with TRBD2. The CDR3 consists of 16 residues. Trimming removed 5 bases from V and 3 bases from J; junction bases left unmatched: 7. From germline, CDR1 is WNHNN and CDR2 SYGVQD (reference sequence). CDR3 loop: CASSWYGLAVYNEQFF. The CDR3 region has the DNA TGCGCCAGCAGTTGGTACGGACTAGCGGTCTACAATGAGCAGTTCTTC.

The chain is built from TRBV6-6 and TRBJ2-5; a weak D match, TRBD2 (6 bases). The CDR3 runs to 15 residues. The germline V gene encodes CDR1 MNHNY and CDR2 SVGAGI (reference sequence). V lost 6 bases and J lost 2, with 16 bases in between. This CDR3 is CASRNSAGNQETQYF. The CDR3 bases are TGTGCCAGCAGGAACTCGGCGGGAAATCAAGAGACCCAGTACTTC.

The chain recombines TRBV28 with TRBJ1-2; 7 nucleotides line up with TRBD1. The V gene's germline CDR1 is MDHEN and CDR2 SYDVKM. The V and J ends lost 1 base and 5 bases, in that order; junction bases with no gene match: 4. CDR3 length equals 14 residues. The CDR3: CASSLYRGEYGYTF. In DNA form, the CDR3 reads TGTGCCAGCAGTTTATACAGGGGCGAATATGGCTACACCTTC.

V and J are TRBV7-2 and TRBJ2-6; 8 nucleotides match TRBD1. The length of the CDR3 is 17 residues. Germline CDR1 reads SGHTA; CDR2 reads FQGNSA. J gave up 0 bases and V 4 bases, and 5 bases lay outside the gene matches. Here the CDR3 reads CASSWTGSGSGANVLTF. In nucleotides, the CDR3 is TGTGCCAGCAGCTGGACAGGGTCTGGCTCTGGGGCCAACGTCCTGACTTTC.

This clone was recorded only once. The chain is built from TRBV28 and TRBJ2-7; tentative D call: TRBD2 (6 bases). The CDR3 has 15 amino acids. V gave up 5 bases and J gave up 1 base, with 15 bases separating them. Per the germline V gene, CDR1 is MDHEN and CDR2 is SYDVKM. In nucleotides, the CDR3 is TGTGCCAGCAGTGCCGGGACTGCCTTTTCCTACGAGCAGTACTTC. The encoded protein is CASSAGTAFSYEQYF.

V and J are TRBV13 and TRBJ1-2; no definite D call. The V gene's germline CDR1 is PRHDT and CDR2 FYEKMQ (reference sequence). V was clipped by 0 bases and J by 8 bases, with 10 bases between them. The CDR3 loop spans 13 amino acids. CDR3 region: CASSLGVRSGYTF. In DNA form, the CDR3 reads TGTGCCAGCAGCTTAGGGGTAAGGTCGGGCTACACCTTC. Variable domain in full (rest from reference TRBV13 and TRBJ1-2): AAGVIQSPRHLIKEKRETATLKCYPIPRHDTVYWYQQGPGQDPQFLISFYEKMQSDKGSIPDRFSAQQFSDYHSELNMSSLELGDSALYFCASSLGVRSGYTFGSGTRLTVV.

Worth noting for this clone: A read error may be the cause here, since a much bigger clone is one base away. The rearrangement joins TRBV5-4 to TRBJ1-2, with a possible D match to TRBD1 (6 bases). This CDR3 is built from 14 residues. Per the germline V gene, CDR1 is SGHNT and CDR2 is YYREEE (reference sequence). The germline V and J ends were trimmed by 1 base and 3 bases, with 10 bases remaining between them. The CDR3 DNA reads TGTGCCAGCAGCTTGACAGGGCCTTACTATGGCTACACCTTC. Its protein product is CASSLTGPYYGYTF.